This T cell receptor beta chain was recorded in a study of CD8 T cells in ankylosing spondylitis. Ten or more counts support this clonotype. Its target is unknown. MiXCR, run by TCRdb on the 5' RACE reads, gives a single entry per CDR3 protein. The profile covers some 130,000 distinct CDR3 sequences, with over 10% appearing a single time and around 4.3% taken by the ten largest. CDR1 and CDR2 (germline): SGHRS, YFSETQ. The CDR3 sequence is 17 residues long. After removal of 3 bases from V and 3 bases from J, the junction contained 12 bases not matched to a gene. Findings of the study overall: Researchers reportedly found disease-linked clones significantly enriched in matched ankylosing spondylitis synovial fluid. Seemingly characteristic of ankylosing spondylitis blood was a TCR beta motif consisting of 7 or 8 highly homologous variants.

Material for sequencing was blood, either unsorted or a sorted T cell fraction (not recorded which). This chain uses TRBV5-1 with TRBJ2-1; 7 nucleotides agree with TRBD2. This receptor was obtained from a female donor with ankylosing spondylitis or in good health (not recorded which). The CDR3 DNA sequence: TGCGCCAGCAGCTCCGATTATGGGGACTACCGCTACAATGAGCAGTTCTTC. It yields the protein CASSSDYGDYRYNEQFF.